This T cell receptor beta chain was identified in a study of blood T cell repertoires in COVID-19. Study context: Nucleic acid was either cDNA or gDNA, and it came from T cells, B-cell-depleted T cells, or PBMCs.

V dropped 1 base and J dropped 1 base, with 6 bases sitting between them. Germline lookup yields CDR1 SGHNT and CDR2 YENEEA. This CDR3 region has 14 residues. Enrollees, about 18 to 95 years old, lived in 24 US areas. In assigning cohorts, the study relied on participant-reported clinical history. Original data processing: How many nucleated cells were present was estimated from reference gene primer amplification. Sequencing was performed with immunoSEQ multiplex PCR; in TCRdb, only in-frame clones are kept and a portion is missing. Clone size and the V and J calls come from that table; the DNA yielded D and trimming. The table includes around 250,000 clones, around 84% detected once.

The receptor's source is a woman in her fifties or sixties who had recovered from COVID-19. The genes are TRBV11-3 and TRBJ2-3, with D unresolved. Source material: PBMCs or T cells enriched from blood (not recorded which). In DNA form, the CDR3 reads TGTGCCAGCAGCTTAGCTCCAGGCACAGATACGCAGTATTTT. Its protein is CASSLAPGTDTQYF.